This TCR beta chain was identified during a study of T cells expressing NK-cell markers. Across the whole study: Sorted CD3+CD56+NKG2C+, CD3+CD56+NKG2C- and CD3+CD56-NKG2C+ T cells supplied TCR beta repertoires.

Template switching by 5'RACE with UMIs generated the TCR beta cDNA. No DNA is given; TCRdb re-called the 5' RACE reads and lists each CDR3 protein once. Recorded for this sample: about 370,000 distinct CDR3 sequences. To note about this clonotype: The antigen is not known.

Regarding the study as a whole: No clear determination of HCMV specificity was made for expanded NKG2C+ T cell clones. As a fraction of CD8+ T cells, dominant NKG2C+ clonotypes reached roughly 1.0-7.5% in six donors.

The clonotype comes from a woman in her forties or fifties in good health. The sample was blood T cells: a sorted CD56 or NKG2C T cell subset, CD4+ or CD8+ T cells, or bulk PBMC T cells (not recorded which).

The CDR3 here is CASRRGQITDTQYF. V gene TRBV2 combines with J gene TRBJ2-3; TCRdb's D call of TRBD1 is untestable without DNA. CDR3 size: 14 residues. Germline CDR1 is SNHLY and CDR2 is FYNNEI.